This record looks at one T cell receptor (beta chain) sequence and its context. Its antigen is not known. Time point of the sample: after dendritic cell vaccination, including at tumor progression/relapse. The primer mix had 60 V beta and 13 J beta primers. TCRdb's table, derived via immunoSEQ multiplex PCR, lists solely in-frame clones and lacks some. The sample contains roughly 60,000 clones, approximately 81% of which appear only once. The CDR3 has 12 residues. Germline CDR1 reads SEHNR; CDR2 reads FQNEAQ (reference sequence). V was clipped by 5 bases and J by 6 bases, with 8 bases between them. The record originates from a study of glioma-infiltrating T cells after dendritic cell vaccination. Study summary: Autologous tumor lysate was loaded overnight onto monocyte-derived dendritic cells grown approximately 7 days with IL-4 and GM-CSF. Three intradermal dendritic cell vaccine injections were given every two weeks.

Findings of the study overall: Survival was not directly related to TCR clonality in these patients.

The TCR was taken from a human donor with glioblastoma. Sequenced here: blood, sampled after dendritic cell vaccination. The gene calls are TRBV7-9 and TRBJ2-4; no reliable D call. CDR3 sequence reads: CASSLPLNIQYF. CDR3 nucleotides: TGTGCCAGCAGCCTACCCTTAAACATTCAGTACTTC.